Below, 24 T cell receptor beta chains from the same sample are listed, as sequenced in a study of T cells in localized non-small cell lung cancer. The data were produced by immunoSEQ multiplex PCR, yet TCRdb's version contains in-frame clones alone and is incomplete. The sample contains 30,000 or so clones, approximately 90% of which appear only once. Sample: peripheral blood, taken before any cancer treatment. The receptors were sampled from a woman aged 35-75 years with stage I lung adenocarcinoma.

This clone has a handful of counts. This chain connects TRBV21-1 to TRBJ1-4. TRBV21-1 is a pseudogene. The CDR3 is 14 amino acids. CDR3 protein: CASSNPGRDEKLFF. Here the CDR3 DNA reads TGTGCCAGCAGCAACCCGGGACGTGATGAAAAACTGTTTTTT.

The chain has TRBV5-6 and TRBJ2-7; the D gene is possibly TRBD1 (5 bases). V was cut by 0 bases and J by 2 bases, with 12 bases left in between. CDR1 and CDR2 from the germline V gene are SGHDT and YYEEEE. The CDR3 loop spans 15 amino acids. The CDR3: CASSLVYEGAYEQYF. The CDR3 bases are TGTGCCAGCAGCTTGGTGTATGAAGGGGCCTACGAGCAGTACTTC. Together with reference TRBV5-6 and TRBJ2-7, the CDR3 gives the full variable domain: DAGVTQSPTHLIKTRGQQVTLRCSPKSGHDTVSWYQQALGQGPQFIFQYYEEEERQRGNFPDRFSGHQFPNYSSELNVNALLLGDSALYLCASSLVYEGAYEQYFGPGTRLTVT.

The V gene is TRBV9, the J gene TRBJ1-2; TRBD1 aligns across 10 bases. The V segment lost 0 bases and the J segment 7 bases; nucleotides outside the gene matches: 9. Germline-derived CDR1 and CDR2 are SGDLS and YYNGEE. This CDR3 is 16 amino acids long. The CDR3 nucleotides read TGTGCCAGCAGCGTAGAATTAGGACAGGGGGTCTCTGGCTACACCTTC. Amino acids: CASSVELGQGVSGYTF.

The V gene is TRBV6-5, the J gene TRBJ1-1; possible D gene TRBD1, 5 bases. V lost 6 bases and J 5 bases, leaving 7 bases between the germline ends. CDR1 is MNHEY, CDR2 SVGAGI, per germline. The CDR3 runs to 11 residues. CDR3 region: CASRGGTEAFF. Here the CDR3 DNA reads TGTGCCAGCAGGGGGGGAACTGAAGCTTTCTTT.

This clone appeared a few times. The chain joins TRBV4-1 to TRBJ2-7, with 8 bases matching TRBD1. The CDR3 contains 14 residues. The J segment lost 6 bases and the V segment lost 3 bases, leaving 7 bases of the junction unmatched. CDR1 and CDR2 (germline): MGHRA, YSYEKL. The CDR3 DNA is TGCGCCAGCAGCCATGGACAGGGTTCGAGCGAGCAGTACTTC. Translation gives CASSHGQGSSEQYF.

The rearrangement uses TRBV4-1 and TRBJ2-3; TRBD2 might be the D (5 bases). The ends were cut back, 4 bases at V and 6 bases at J, with 5 bases in the middle. Germline V gene lookup returns CDR1 MGHRA and CDR2 YSYEKL. This CDR3 is built from 11 residues. The CDR3 DNA sequence: TGCGCCAGCAGCCCGGGGGATACGCAGTATTTT. It encodes CASSPGDTQYF.

This chain joins TRBV5-1 and TRBJ1-4, with 8 bases identical to TRBD1. V shed 4 bases and J 8 bases; nucleotides not matched to a gene: 10. This CDR3 is built from 15 residues. CDR1 SGHRS and CDR2 YFSETQ come from the germline V gene. The DNA for the CDR3 is TGCGCCAGCAGCCTGACAGGGGCCCTTTTGGAAAAACTGTTTTTT. This encodes CASSLTGALLEKLFF.

J is TRBJ2-7 and V is TRBV28; TRBD1 matches 8 bases. The V and J ends lost 0 bases and 0 bases, in that order; junction bases with no gene match: 13. Germline lookup yields CDR1 MDHEN and CDR2 SYDVKM. CDR3 size: 19 residues. As DNA, the CDR3 is TGTGCCAGCAGTTTATGGCAGGGGGCGCGGTCCCTTGGCTCCTACGAGCAGTACTTC. Protein product: CASSLWQGARSLGSYEQYF.

The chain is built from TRBV4-3 and TRBJ2-3, with 13 bases matching TRBD2. V trimming: 0 bases; J trimming: 4 bases; junction bases outside the gene matches: 4. Germline loops: CDR1 LGHNA, CDR2 YSLEER. The CDR3 spans 17 residues. CDR3 loop: CASSQDSGTSGADTQYF. In DNA form, the CDR3 reads TGCGCCAGCAGCCAAGATTCCGGGACTAGCGGGGCAGATACGCAGTATTTT.

This chain links TRBV20-1 with TRBJ2-1; D is uncertain. Germline values: CDR1 DFQATT, CDR2 SNEGSKA (reference sequence). V lost 7 bases to trimming and J lost 4 bases, with 8 bases between them. The CDR3 is 11 residues long. The CDR3: CSVSPYNEQFF. CDR3 bases: TGCAGTGTCTCCCCTTACAATGAGCAGTTCTTC.

This chain links TRBV5-1 with TRBJ1-6, with D unresolved. The CDR3 is 15 amino acids. The germline gives CDR1 SGHRS, CDR2 YFSETQ. V was clipped by 0 bases and J by 8 bases, with 12 bases between them. The CDR3 DNA is TGCGCCAGCAGCTTGGTCGGCAGAGGAGATTCACCCCTCCACTTT. Its protein product is CASSLVGRGDSPLHF. Combining the CDR3 with reference TRBV5-1 and TRBJ1-6 gives the whole variable domain KAGVTQTPRYLIKTRGQQVTLSCSPISGHRSVSWYQQTPGQGLQFLFEYFSETQRNKGNFPGRFSGRQFSNSRSEMNVSTLELGDSALYLCASSLVGRGDSPLHFGNGTRLTVT.

The rearrangement joins TRBV5-1 to TRBJ2-7; no clear D. Germline V gene data show CDR1 as SGHRS and CDR2 as YFSETQ. V was trimmed by 5 bases and J by 3 bases, leaving 18 bases between them. There are 15 residues in the CDR3. Here the CDR3 DNA reads TGCGCCAGCAGACCCCGGACCGAAGCCTTCTACGAGCAGTACTTC. This encodes CASRPRTEAFYEQYF.

The rearrangement links TRBV7-9 to TRBJ1-2; D is ambiguous. V dropped 10 bases and J dropped 1 base, with 13 bases sitting between them. This CDR3 spans 13 amino acids. CDR1 is SEHNR and CDR2 is FQNEAQ in the germline V gene (reference sequence). The CDR3 DNA reads as TGTGCCACGCTCGAAGCGATTAACTATGGCTACACCTTC. Protein sequence: CATLEAINYGYTF.

The chain couples TRBV6-6 to TRBJ2-1; TRBD2 matches at 11 bases. Germline values: CDR1 MNHNY, CDR2 SVGAGI (reference sequence). This CDR3 is built from 14 residues. Trimming took 9 bases from V and 5 from J; bases not matched to a gene: 6. CDR3 region: CASLVAGGDNEQFF. CDR3 nucleotide sequence: TGTGCCAGTTTAGTAGCGGGGGGGGACAATGAGCAGTTCTTC.

The gene calls are TRBV11-2 and TRBJ2-7; no clear D gene. CDR1 is SGHAT and CDR2 is FQNNGV in the germline V gene. V was shortened by 1 base and J by 1 base, with 8 bases between the two germline ends. This CDR3 comprises 14 residues. CDR3 DNA sequence: TGTGCCAGCAGCTTAGGTGGCAGATCCTACGAGCAGTACTTC. As protein: CASSLGGRSYEQYF.

In the case of this clone: The junction differs from germline at one of its ends, possibly a read error. The chain is built from TRBV7-9 and TRBJ2-5, with 8 bases fitting TRBD2. Germline-derived CDR1 and CDR2 are SEHNR and FQNEAQ (reference sequence). The CDR3 is 13 amino acids. The CDR3 coding sequence is TGTGCCAGCAGCCTAGCGGGCTGGGAGACCCAGTACTTC. This encodes CASSLAGWETQYF. The complete variable domain, with remaining parts taken from reference TRBV7-9 and TRBJ2-5, reads DTGVSQNPRHKITKRGQNVTFRCDPISEHNRLYWYRQTLGQGPEFLTYFQNEAQLEKSRLLSDRFSAERPKGSFSTLEIQRTEQGDSAMYLCASSLAGWETQYFGPGTRLLVL.

The chain carries TRBV11-2 and TRBJ1-4, with a weak D call TRBD1 (5 bases). The CDR3 spans 14 residues. From germline, CDR1 is SGHAT and CDR2 FQNNGV. Trimming took 5 bases from V and 8 from J, leaving 15 bases between them. CDR3 residues: CASSLRREGEKLFF. CDR3 nucleotide sequence: TGTGCCAGCAGCCTTCGACGCGAGGGGGAAAAACTGTTTTTT.

The chain recombines TRBV6-6 with TRBJ2-6, with D unclear. V dropped 5 bases and J dropped 4 bases, with 9 bases sitting between them. This CDR3 contains 14 residues. The germline gives CDR1 MNHNY, CDR2 SVGAGI (reference sequence). CDR3 nucleotides: TGTGCCAGCAGTGGGGTATTCGGGGCCAACGTCCTGACTTTC. Translated, it gives CASSGVFGANVLTF.

V gene TRBV9 combines with J gene TRBJ1-3; 9 bases map to TRBD1. The J segment lost 5 bases and the V segment lost 3 bases, leaving 9 bases of the junction unmatched. CDR1 is SGDLS, CDR2 YYNGEE, per germline. This CDR3 has 16 amino acids. The CDR3 loop is CASSAPGQGLRNTIYF. The CDR3 DNA sequence: TGTGCCAGCAGCGCCCCGGGACAGGGTTTGAGAAACACCATATATTTT. The full variable domain, its missing parts supplied by reference TRBV9 and TRBJ1-3, is DSGVTQTPKHLITATGQRVTLRCSPRSGDLSVYWYQQSLDQGLQFLIQYYNGEERAKGNILERFSAQQFPDLHSELNLSSLELGDSALYFCASSAPGQGLRNTIYFGEGSWLTVV.

The V call is TRBV12-2, the J call TRBJ2-7; the DNA was not compared with TRBD2, the D call given in the table. TRBV12-2 counts as a pseudogene. This CDR3 has 12 residues. CDR3 in DNA: TGTGCAAGTCGCTTAGGTTACTACGAGCAGTACTTC. It codes for CASRLGYYEQYF.

This chain links TRBV19 with TRBJ2-7, with 7 nucleotides matching TRBD1. Germline V gene lookup returns CDR1 LNHDA and CDR2 SQIVND (reference sequence). CDR3 length: 13 residues. With V trimmed by 7 bases and J by 5 bases, 8 bases remained unmatched. CDR3 in amino acids: CASNEGQSNEQYF. CDR3 DNA sequence: TGTGCCAGTAATGAGGGACAGTCAAACGAGCAGTACTTC.

In the case of this clone: The junction shows a germline mismatch at one end, possibly a read error. The gene calls are TRBV28 and TRBJ1-2, with a tentative D call TRBD1 (5 bases). Germline V gene lookup returns CDR1 MDHEN and CDR2 SYDVKM. The CDR3 contains 11 residues. The CDR3 spells CASSSQAIPVF. In nucleotides, the CDR3 is TGTGCCAGCAGCTCACAGGCGATCCCCGTCTTC.

The rearrangement joins TRBV28 to TRBJ2-3, with 11 bases matching TRBD2. CDR3 length: 20 amino acids. Germline loops: CDR1 MDHEN, CDR2 SYDVKM. V shed 3 bases and J 3 bases; nucleotides not matched to a gene: 17. The CDR3 DNA reads as TGTGCCAGCAGTTTTCCCCTCCATTTAACCGGGACTAGCGGAACAGATACGCAGTATTTT. Its translation: CASSFPLHLTGTSGTDTQYF.

The chain carries TRBV7-9 and TRBJ1-1; 12 bases fit TRBD1. CDR1 is SEHNR and CDR2 is FQNEAQ in the germline V gene (reference sequence). The CDR3 runs 16 residues. J gave up 6 bases and V 1 base, and 6 bases lay outside the gene matches. CDR3 residues: CASSLGGTGGRAEAFF. The DNA of the CDR3 is TGTGCCAGCAGCTTAGGGGGGACAGGGGGCCGCGCTGAAGCTTTCTTT.